A selection of T cell receptor beta chains follows, all from one sample in a study of neoadjuvant anti-PD-1 for oral cavity cancer. The data were produced by immunoSEQ multiplex PCR, yet TCRdb's version contains in-frame clones alone and is incomplete. This sample has some 15,000 clones, with over 65% found just once. The starting material was PBMCs, obtained after nivolumab (anti-PD-1) treatment. These TCRs come from a person between 40 and 85 years old with oral cavity squamous cell carcinoma. Both conserved end residues are part of each CDR3. D genes are given only for firm matches. Clone size is not always given. Where it is, it says once, few, many or a class for expanded clones.

CDR3nt: TGTGCCAGCAGCAGTTACAGGGGACCCGAGCAGTACTTC
CDR3aa: CASSSYRGPEQYF
d_gene: TRBD1
j_gene: TRBJ2-7
v_gene: TRBV7-6
abundance: NA

CDR3nt: TGTGCCAGCAGCCTACAGGGGATGGAGGCCAAAAACATTCAGTACTTC
CDR3aa: CASSLQGMEAKNIQYF
d_gene: TRBD1
j_gene: TRBJ2-4
v_gene: TRBV5-6
abundance: NA

CDR3nt: TGTGCCAGCAGCGCCTACGACAGGTACGAGCAGTACTTC
CDR3aa: CASSAYDRYEQYF
d_gene: NA
j_gene: TRBJ2-7
v_gene: TRBV9
abundance: NA

CDR3nt: TGCAGCGTTGGACCTCACACAGACACAGATACGCAGTATTTT
CDR3aa: CSVGPHTDTDTQYF
d_gene: NA
j_gene: TRBJ2-3
v_gene: TRBV29-1
abundance: NA

CDR3nt: TGTGCCAGCAGGCGGGGGGGGGCCGACTACGAGCAGTACTTC
CDR3aa: CASRRGGADYEQYF
d_gene: TRBD2
j_gene: TRBJ2-7
v_gene: TRBV28
abundance: NA

CDR3nt: TGTGCCAGCAGCTTAGATTCAGGCGACAACTATGGCTACACCTTC
CDR3aa: CASSLDSGDNYGYTF
d_gene: NA
j_gene: TRBJ1-2
v_gene: TRBV7-8
abundance: NA

CDR3nt: TGTGCCAGCAGTTTAAGCAGGGATCCTGAAAAACTGTTTTTT
CDR3aa: CASSLSRDPEKLFF
d_gene: NA
j_gene: TRBJ1-4
v_gene: TRBV28
abundance: once

CDR3nt: TGTGCCAGTAGTATATCCGCCAGTACCTACGAGCAGTACTTC
CDR3aa: CASSISASTYEQYF
d_gene: NA
j_gene: TRBJ2-7
v_gene: TRBV19
abundance: NA

CDR3nt: TGCGCCAGCAGCTTGCACGACAGCTACACCGGGGAGCTGTTTTTT
CDR3aa: CASSLHDSYTGELFF
d_gene: NA
j_gene: TRBJ2-2
v_gene: TRBV5-1
abundance: NA

CDR3nt: TGTGCCAGCAGCTCCCTCCGTTATCAAGAGACCCAGTACTTC
CDR3aa: CASSSLRYQETQYF
d_gene: NA
j_gene: TRBJ2-5
v_gene: TRBV11-2
abundance: NA

CDR3nt: TGTGCCAGCGACCCGGATGTAAACACCATATATTTT
CDR3aa: CASDPDVNTIYF
d_gene: NA
j_gene: TRBJ1-3
v_gene: TRBV7-9
abundance: NA

CDR3nt: TGTGCCAGCAGCCAAAGCACGTTTTTAGGGGGCCTTGGGGCCAACGTCCTGACTTTC
CDR3aa: CASSQSTFLGGLGANVLTF
d_gene: TRBD1
j_gene: TRBJ2-6
v_gene: TRBV14
abundance: NA

CDR3nt: TGTGCCAGTGGAGGCTACTTTGGCTACACCTTC
CDR3aa: CASGGYFGYTF
d_gene: NA
j_gene: TRBJ1-2
v_gene: TRBV28
abundance: NA

CDR3nt: TGTGCCAGCAGCTTGATGGGCCCTAACAATGAGCAGTTCTTC
CDR3aa: CASSLMGPNNEQFF
d_gene: NA
j_gene: TRBJ2-1
v_gene: TRBV7-3
abundance: NA

CDR3nt: TGCGCCAGCAGCTTGTTACAGCTGAACACTGAAGCTTTCTTT
CDR3aa: CASSLLQLNTEAFF
d_gene: NA
j_gene: TRBJ1-1
v_gene: TRBV5-1
abundance: few

CDR3nt: TGTGCCAGCAGCTTAGGCGAGGGACTAGCGGGAGGAAGGCAATACGAGCAGTACTTC
CDR3aa: CASSLGEGLAGGRQYEQYF
d_gene: TRBD2
j_gene: TRBJ2-7
v_gene: TRBV13
abundance: NA

CDR3nt: TGTGCCAGTAGTCCCTCAGGTTGGCCGGCGGACACTGAAGCTTTCTTT
CDR3aa: CASSPSGWPADTEAFF
d_gene: NA
j_gene: TRBJ1-1
v_gene: TRBV19
abundance: NA

CDR3nt: TGTGCCAGCAGTTACTCGAGGAGTCAGCCCCAGCATTTT
CDR3aa: CASSYSRSQPQHF
d_gene: NA
j_gene: TRBJ1-5
v_gene: TRBV6-5
abundance: NA

CDR3nt: TGTGCCAGCAGCCCCGGTGACACGGGACGGGGCAATCAGCCCCAGCATTTT
CDR3aa: CASSPGDTGRGNQPQHF
d_gene: NA
j_gene: TRBJ1-5
v_gene: TRBV9
abundance: NA

CDR3nt: TGTGTCAGAACCCCCCACGGCAGAAGGGACGAGCAGTACTTC
CDR3aa: CVRTPHGRRDEQYF
d_gene: NA
j_gene: TRBJ2-7
v_gene: TRBV7-5
abundance: NA

CDR3nt: TGTGCCAGTAGTGACCCCCTCACCTACACAGATACGCAGTATTTT
CDR3aa: CASSDPLTYTDTQYF
d_gene: NA
j_gene: TRBJ2-3
v_gene: TRBV19
abundance: NA

CDR3nt: TGTGCCAGCAGCTTGGACACGAACTACGAGCAGTACTTC
CDR3aa: CASSLDTNYEQYF
d_gene: NA
j_gene: TRBJ2-7
v_gene: TRBV5-4
abundance: NA

CDR3nt: TGTGCCAGCAGCTTGATGCTACAGGGGAACTATGGCTACACCTTC
CDR3aa: CASSLMLQGNYGYTF
d_gene: TRBD1
j_gene: TRBJ1-2
v_gene: TRBV5-5
abundance: NA

CDR3nt: TGTGCCAGCAGCGTGTTTTCGCAGGACTTTGCAACTAATGAAAAACTGTTTTTT
CDR3aa: CASSVFSQDFATNEKLFF
d_gene: NA
j_gene: TRBJ1-4
v_gene: TRBV9
abundance: NA

CDR3nt: TGTGCCAGCAGCCGCTTGGTGGTAGGTAACACTGAAGCTTTCTTT
CDR3aa: CASSRLVVGNTEAFF
d_gene: NA
j_gene: TRBJ1-1
v_gene: TRBV6-5
abundance: NA

CDR3nt: TGTGCCAGAACTCCCGGGACAGGGCGAACTGAAGCTTTCTTT
CDR3aa: CARTPGTGRTEAFF
d_gene: TRBD1
j_gene: TRBJ1-1
v_gene: TRBV30
abundance: NA

CDR3nt: TGCGCCAGCAGCTTGGGAGGGGGCTTCGGAGGCTACACCTTC
CDR3aa: CASSLGGGFGGYTF
d_gene: TRBD1
j_gene: TRBJ1-2
v_gene: TRBV5-1
abundance: once

CDR3nt: TGTGCCAGCAGCTTAGCTGAGGGCCCATATGGCTACACCTTC
CDR3aa: CASSLAEGPYGYTF
d_gene: NA
j_gene: TRBJ1-2
v_gene: TRBV7-9
abundance: NA